These T cell receptor beta chains were read from a single sample in a study of blood T cell repertoires in COVID-19. Using immunoSEQ multiplex PCR, the repertoire was profiled, and TCRdb retains in-frame clones only, with some absent. Of roughly 53,000 clones in the sample, 70% to 85% were seen once. The sample taken for sequencing was peripheral blood. The receptors derive from a human donor in a cohort sampled during active COVID-19. The CDR3 runs from the conserved cysteine through the conserved F or W. D genes are given only for firm matches. Clone size is not always given. Where it is, it says once, few, many or a class for expanded clones.

D gene: TRBD2
clone size: NA
V gene: TRBV10-2
CDR3 length: 15
J gene: TRBJ2-1
CDR3 protein: CASSEASGKGSEQFF
CDR3 DNA: TGCGCCAGCAGTGAGGCTAGCGGGAAAGGTAGTGAGCAGTTCTTC

D gene: NA
clone size: NA
V gene: TRBV4-3
CDR3 length: 19
J gene: TRBJ2-6
CDR3 protein: CASSGALDLPGAGANVLTF
CDR3 DNA: TGCGCCAGCAGCGGAGCCCTAGACCTTCCGGGAGCGGGGGCCAACGTCCTGACTTTC

D gene: NA
clone size: NA
V gene: TRBV30
CDR3 length: 14
J gene: TRBJ1-5
CDR3 protein: CAWSPHRGGQPQHF
CDR3 DNA: TGTGCCTGGAGCCCTCACCGCGGCGGTCAGCCCCAGCATTTT

D gene: TRBD2
clone size: NA
V gene: TRBV3-1/TRBV3-2
CDR3 length: 16
J gene: TRBJ2-5
CDR3 protein: CASSRRGDRQRETQYF
CDR3 DNA: TGTGCCAGCAGCCGCCGGGGGGACCGCCAAAGAGAGACCCAGTACTTC

D gene: NA
clone size: few
V gene: TRBV2
CDR3 length: 14
J gene: TRBJ2-1
CDR3 protein: CASRGTDSYNEQFF
CDR3 DNA: TGTGCCAGCAGAGGGACGGACAGCTACAATGAGCAGTTCTTC

D gene: NA
clone size: once
V gene: TRBV27
CDR3 length: 15
J gene: TRBJ1-1
CDR3 protein: CASSSAPPGNTEAFF
CDR3 DNA: TGTGCCAGCAGTTCCGCTCCACCGGGAAACACTGAAGCTTTCTTT

D gene: TRBD1
clone size: NA
V gene: TRBV28
CDR3 length: 20
J gene: TRBJ1-5
CDR3 protein: CASRLTPGTGLLYSNQPQHF
CDR3 DNA: TGTGCCAGCAGACTCACCCCCGGGACAGGGCTTCTATATAGCAATCAGCCCCAGCATTTT

D gene: NA
clone size: once
V gene: TRBV5-6
CDR3 length: 12
J gene: TRBJ2-7
CDR3 protein: CASSSAGYEQYF
CDR3 DNA: TGTGCCAGCAGCTCGGCAGGCTACGAGCAGTACTTC

D gene: TRBD2
clone size: once
V gene: TRBV5-1
CDR3 length: 18
J gene: TRBJ2-3
CDR3 protein: CASSPGVSGGIFTDTQYF
CDR3 DNA: TGCGCCAGCAGCCCCGGGGTTAGCGGGGGTATATTCACAGATACGCAGTATTTT

D gene: NA
clone size: NA
V gene: TRBV27
CDR3 length: 15
J gene: TRBJ2-7
CDR3 protein: CASSLDNNPTYEQYF
CDR3 DNA: TGTGCCAGCAGTTTAGATAACAACCCAACCTACGAGCAGTACTTC

D gene: NA
clone size: NA
V gene: TRBV6-5
CDR3 length: 12
J gene: TRBJ2-7
CDR3 protein: CASRGGLYEQYF
CDR3 DNA: TGTGCCAGCAGGGGGGGACTCTACGAGCAGTACTTC

D gene: TRBD1
clone size: NA
V gene: TRBV28
CDR3 length: 13
J gene: TRBJ2-7
CDR3 protein: CASGGTGGVEQYF
CDR3 DNA: TGTGCCAGCGGAGGGACAGGGGGCGTCGAGCAGTACTTC

D gene: NA
clone size: NA
V gene: TRBV19
CDR3 length: 13
J gene: TRBJ1-4
CDR3 protein: CASSIRDNEKLFF
CDR3 DNA: TGTGCCAGTAGTATCCGGGATAATGAAAAACTGTTTTTT

D gene: TRBD2
clone size: NA
V gene: TRBV27
CDR3 length: 15
J gene: TRBJ2-1
CDR3 protein: CASGTSGFSYNEQFF
CDR3 DNA: TGTGCCAGCGGGACTAGCGGGTTCTCCTACAATGAGCAGTTCTTC

D gene: NA
clone size: few
V gene: TRBV12-3/TRBV12-4
CDR3 length: 13
J gene: TRBJ1-1
CDR3 protein: CASRRHRDTEAFF
CDR3 DNA: TGTGCCAGCCGGCGCCACAGGGACACTGAAGCTTTCTTT

D gene: NA
clone size: once
V gene: TRBV7-6
CDR3 length: 18
J gene: TRBJ2-6
CDR3 protein: CASSLNQGGGSGANVLTF
CDR3 DNA: TGTGCCAGCAGCTTAAATCAGGGGGGCGGCTCTGGGGCCAACGTCCTGACTTTC

D gene: NA
clone size: NA
V gene: TRBV19
CDR3 length: 14
J gene: TRBJ1-1
CDR3 protein: CASCLTGGRTEAFF
CDR3 DNA: TGTGCCAGCTGCCTGACAGGAGGCCGAACTGAAGCTTTCTTT

D gene: NA
clone size: NA
V gene: TRBV27
CDR3 length: 16
J gene: TRBJ1-2
CDR3 protein: CASSFTTPAANYGYTF
CDR3 DNA: TGTGCCAGCAGCTTCACTACCCCGGCGGCGAACTATGGCTACACCTTC

D gene: NA
clone size: few
V gene: TRBV12-5
CDR3 length: 12
J gene: TRBJ1-6
CDR3 protein: CASRQANSPLHF
CDR3 DNA: TGTGCTAGTCGACAGGCCAATTCACCCCTCCACTTT

D gene: NA
clone size: NA
V gene: TRBV6-5
CDR3 length: 14
J gene: TRBJ1-1
CDR3 protein: CASSYSNSGTEAFF
CDR3 DNA: TGTGCCAGCAGTTACTCGAATAGCGGCACTGAAGCTTTCTTT

D gene: NA
clone size: NA
V gene: TRBV30
CDR3 length: 14
J gene: TRBJ1-2
CDR3 protein: CAWSRQTANYGYTF
CDR3 DNA: TGTGCCTGGAGCAGGCAGACAGCTAACTATGGCTACACCTTC

D gene: TRBD1
clone size: NA
V gene: TRBV5-5
CDR3 length: 16
J gene: TRBJ1-4
CDR3 protein: CASSHGKGQGGEKLFF
CDR3 DNA: TGTGCCAGCAGCCACGGGAAGGGACAGGGTGGTGAAAAACTGTTTTTT

D gene: NA
clone size: NA
V gene: TRBV6-4
CDR3 length: 12
J gene: TRBJ1-2
CDR3 protein: CASSDSGAPPIF
CDR3 DNA: TGTGCCAGCAGTGACTCGGGGGCTCCTCCGATCTTC

D gene: TRBD1
clone size: NA
V gene: TRBV12-3/TRBV12-4
CDR3 length: 13
J gene: TRBJ2-7
CDR3 protein: CASSFGTAYEQYF
CDR3 DNA: TGTGCCAGCAGTTTCGGGACAGCCTACGAGCAGTACTTC

D gene: NA
clone size: NA
V gene: TRBV24-1
CDR3 length: 13
J gene: TRBJ2-7
CDR3 protein: CATSDRDSPEQYF
CDR3 DNA: TGTGCCACCAGTGACAGGGACTCCCCCGAGCAGTACTTC

D gene: TRBD1
clone size: once
V gene: TRBV5-6
CDR3 length: 16
J gene: TRBJ2-3
CDR3 protein: CASRETGIGSTDTQYF
CDR3 DNA: TGTGCCAGCAGGGAGACAGGGATTGGTAGCACAGATACGCAGTATTTT

D gene: NA
clone size: NA
V gene: TRBV6-2/TRBV6-3
CDR3 length: 14
J gene: TRBJ2-7
CDR3 protein: CASSYFTGRVEQYF
CDR3 DNA: TGTGCCAGCAGTTACTTCACCGGCCGGGTGGAGCAGTACTTC

D gene: NA
clone size: once
V gene: TRBV29-1
CDR3 length: 15
J gene: TRBJ1-1
CDR3 protein: CSVEDQSGRVTEAFF
CDR3 DNA: TGCAGCGTTGAAGATCAATCGGGGAGGGTGACTGAAGCTTTCTTT

D gene: TRBD1
clone size: few
V gene: TRBV4-3
CDR3 length: 16
J gene: TRBJ2-7
CDR3 protein: CASSQDGTGDFNEQYF
CDR3 DNA: TGCGCCAGCAGCCAAGATGGGACAGGGGATTTCAACGAGCAGTACTTC

D gene: NA
clone size: few
V gene: TRBV7-2
CDR3 length: 15
J gene: TRBJ1-4
CDR3 protein: CASSLSQGGGEKLFF
CDR3 DNA: TGTGCCAGCAGCTTGTCCCAGGGAGGGGGTGAAAAACTGTTTTTT

D gene: NA
clone size: few
V gene: TRBV30
CDR3 length: 14
J gene: TRBJ1-4
CDR3 protein: CAWSVGAVNGKLFF
CDR3 DNA: TGTGCCTGGAGTGTAGGGGCCGTGAACGGAAAACTGTTTTTT

D gene: NA
clone size: NA
V gene: TRBV5-4
CDR3 length: 16
J gene: TRBJ1-1
CDR3 protein: CASSTSSTLANTEAFF
CDR3 DNA: TGTGCCAGCAGCACCTCGTCAACGTTGGCGAACACTGAAGCTTTCTTT

D gene: TRBD2
clone size: NA
V gene: TRBV6-2/TRBV6-3
CDR3 length: 14
J gene: TRBJ2-7
CDR3 protein: CASIPGLVTFEQYF
CDR3 DNA: TGTGCCAGCATCCCGGGACTAGTGACGTTCGAGCAGTACTTC

D gene: TRBD2
clone size: NA
V gene: TRBV7-2
CDR3 length: 14
J gene: TRBJ2-3
CDR3 protein: CASRQRGAKDTQYF
CDR3 DNA: TGTGCCAGCAGGCAGCGGGGGGCGAAGGATACGCAGTATTTT

D gene: NA
clone size: few
V gene: TRBV6-2/TRBV6-3
CDR3 length: 20
J gene: TRBJ1-5
CDR3 protein: CASSYSDSLREGWGNQPQHF
CDR3 DNA: TGTGCCAGCAGTTACTCGGACAGCCTTCGGGAGGGTTGGGGCAATCAGCCCCAGCATTTT

D gene: NA
clone size: NA
V gene: TRBV27
CDR3 length: 14
J gene: TRBJ1-1
CDR3 protein: CASRPGLMNTEAFF
CDR3 DNA: TGTGCCAGCAGGCCGGGACTTATGAACACTGAAGCTTTCTTT

D gene: NA
clone size: NA
V gene: TRBV7-2
CDR3 length: 12
J gene: TRBJ1-1
CDR3 protein: CASSLGGDIAFF
CDR3 DNA: TGTGCCAGCAGCTTGGGGGGAGATATAGCTTTCTTT

D gene: TRBD1
clone size: NA
V gene: TRBV28
CDR3 length: 13
J gene: TRBJ1-2
CDR3 protein: CASSRTGTYGYTF
CDR3 DNA: TGTGCCAGCAGCAGGACAGGCACCTATGGCTACACCTTC

D gene: NA
clone size: NA
V gene: TRBV7-3
CDR3 length: 17
J gene: TRBJ2-1
CDR3 protein: CASSLTSPGNPYNEQFF
CDR3 DNA: TGTGCCAGCAGCTTAACAAGCCCAGGGAATCCCTACAATGAGCAGTTCTTC

D gene: NA
clone size: NA
V gene: TRBV15
CDR3 length: 14
J gene: TRBJ2-5
CDR3 protein: CATTPVEVVETQYF
CDR3 DNA: TGTGCCACCACCCCTGTTGAGGTGGTGGAGACCCAGTACTTC

D gene: NA
clone size: NA
V gene: TRBV6-5
CDR3 length: 15
J gene: TRBJ2-7
CDR3 protein: CASSSMGHPSYEQYF
CDR3 DNA: TGTGCCAGCAGTTCCATGGGACATCCGTCCTACGAGCAGTACTTC